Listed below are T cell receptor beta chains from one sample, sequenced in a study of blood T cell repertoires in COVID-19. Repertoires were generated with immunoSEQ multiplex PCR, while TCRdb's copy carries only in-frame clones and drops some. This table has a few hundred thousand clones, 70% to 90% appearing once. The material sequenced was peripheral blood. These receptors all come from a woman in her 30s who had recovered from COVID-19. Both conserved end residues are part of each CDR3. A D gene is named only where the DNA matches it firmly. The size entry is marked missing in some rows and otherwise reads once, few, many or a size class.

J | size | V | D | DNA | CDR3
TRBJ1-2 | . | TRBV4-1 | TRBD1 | TGCGCCAGCAGCCAAGCAGGGGGCTATGGCTACACCTTC | CASSQAGGYGYTF
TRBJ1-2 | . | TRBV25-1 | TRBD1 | TGTGCCAGCAGTGACCCCCTCGTAGGGGGCAATGGCTACACCTTC | CASSDPLVGGNGYTF
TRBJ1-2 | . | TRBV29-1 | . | TGCAGCGTGACGGAACAGGGAGACTATGGCTACACCTTC | CSVTEQGDYGYTF
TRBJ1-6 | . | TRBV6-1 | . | TGTGCCAGCAGTGACCCTCGGGGGGGGACAAGTAATTCACCCCTCCACTTT | CASSDPRGGTSNSPLHF
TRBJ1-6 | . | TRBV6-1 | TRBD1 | TGTGCCAGCAGTGATTTCGGGACAGGCGACAATTCACCCCTCCACTTT | CASSDFGTGDNSPLHF
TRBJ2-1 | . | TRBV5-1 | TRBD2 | TGCGCCAGCAGCTTGGAGGTGGCGGGAGGGTTCGATGAGCAGTTCTTC | CASSLEVAGGFDEQFF
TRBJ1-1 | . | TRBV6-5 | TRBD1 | TGTGCCAGCAGACCCACACAGGGGGAGTGGACTGAAGCTTTCTTT | CASRPTQGEWTEAFF
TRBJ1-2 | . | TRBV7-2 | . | TGTGCCAGCAGGGACGACAGTCACTATGGCTACACCTTC | CASRDDSHYGYTF
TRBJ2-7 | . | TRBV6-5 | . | TGTGCCAGCACCTCAGGCAACTCCTACGAGCAGTACTTC | CASTSGNSYEQYF
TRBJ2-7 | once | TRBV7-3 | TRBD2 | TGTGCCAGCAGCCAGAGCGGGGCCTCCTCCTACGAGCAGTACTTC | CASSQSGASSYEQYF
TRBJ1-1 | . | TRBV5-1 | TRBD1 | TGCGCCAGCAGCTCGGACAGGGGCTGGGGCACTGAAGCTTTCTTT | CASSSDRGWGTEAFF
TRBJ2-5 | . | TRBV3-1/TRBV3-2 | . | TGTGCCAGCAGCCAAGCTCGGCAGGGGAGTCAGACCCAGTACTTC | CASSQARQGSQTQYF
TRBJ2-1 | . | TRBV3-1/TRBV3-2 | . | TGTGCCTGCCAGGCGAACAGGGACGGACTCGAGCAGTTCTTC | CACQANRDGLEQFF
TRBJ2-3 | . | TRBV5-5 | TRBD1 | TGTGCCAGCAGCCCGGGACAGGGGGCTTTCACAGATACGCAGTATTTT | CASSPGQGAFTDTQYF
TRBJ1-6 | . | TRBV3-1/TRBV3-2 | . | TGTGCCAGCAGCCAGACAGCTGCGAGCTCCTATAATTCACCCCTCCACTTT | CASSQTAASSYNSPLHF
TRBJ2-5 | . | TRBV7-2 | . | TGTGCCAGCAGCGAAGCCCCGTACCAAGAGACCCAGTACTTC | CASSEAPYQETQYF
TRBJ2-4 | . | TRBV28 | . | TGTGCCAGCAGTTTACGGGTAGCCAAAAACATTCAGTACTTC | CASSLRVAKNIQYF
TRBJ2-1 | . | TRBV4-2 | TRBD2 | TGTGCCAGCAGCCAAGCGGGGGGCTACAATGAGCAGTTCTTC | CASSQAGGYNEQFF
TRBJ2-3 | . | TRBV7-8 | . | TGTGCCAGCAGCTTAAGGCCGGTAGCCCTCACAGATACGCAGTATTTT | CASSLRPVALTDTQYF
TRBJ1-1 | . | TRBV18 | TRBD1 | TGTGCCAGCTCGTCGGACAGGGCTGTGGCTGAAGCTTTCTTT | CASSSDRAVAEAFF
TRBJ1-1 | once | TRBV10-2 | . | TGCGCCACTACGAAGGGGTCCGAGGACACTGAAGCTTTCTTT | CATTKGSEDTEAFF
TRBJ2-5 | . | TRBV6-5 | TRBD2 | TGTGCCAGCAGTCCCCCGGGACTAGAAGAGACCCAGTACTTC | CASSPPGLEETQYF
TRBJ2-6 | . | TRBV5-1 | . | TGCGCCAGCAGCTTGGTATCGAGACAGTCTGGGGCCAACGTCCTGACTTTC | CASSLVSRQSGANVLTF
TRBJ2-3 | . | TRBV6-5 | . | TGTGCCAGCACACTAGGGCGGGATACGCAGTATTTT | CASTLGRDTQYF
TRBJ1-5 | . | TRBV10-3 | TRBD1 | TGTGCCATTAACAGGGGGCCGGATCAGCCCCAGCATTTT | CAINRGPDQPQHF
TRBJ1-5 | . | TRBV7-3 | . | TGTGCCAGCAGCTTTGGGGGGGCTCAGCCCCAGCATTTT | CASSFGGAQPQHF
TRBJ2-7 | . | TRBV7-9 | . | TGTGCCAGCAGCCGTGTACTGGTTCCCTACGAGCAGTACTTC | CASSRVLVPYEQYF
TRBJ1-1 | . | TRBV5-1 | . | TGCGCCAGCAGCTTGTCCCCATCGAACACTGAAGCTTTCTTT | CASSLSPSNTEAFF
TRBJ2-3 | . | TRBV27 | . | TGTGCCAGCAGTTTGGCTAGCGGCACAGATACGCAGTATTTT | CASSLASGTDTQYF
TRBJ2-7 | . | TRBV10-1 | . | TGCGCCAGCAGTGTAGTAAAGCAAGGCGGGAAGTCCTACGAGCAGTACTTC | CASSVVKQGGKSYEQYF
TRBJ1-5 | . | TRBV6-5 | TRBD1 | TGTGCCAGCAGACGACAGGGGGGGAATCAGCCCCAGCATTTT | CASRRQGGNQPQHF
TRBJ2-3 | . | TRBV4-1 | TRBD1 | TGCGCCAGCAGCCAAGATGACAGGGGCGATACGAATACGCAGTATTTT | CASSQDDRGDTNTQYF
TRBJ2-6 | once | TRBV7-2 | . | TGTGCCAGCAGCCTCGTTGGGCTCTCTGGGGCCAACGTCCTGACTTTC | CASSLVGLSGANVLTF
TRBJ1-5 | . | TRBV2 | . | TGTGCCAGCAGTGAAGCGCGAGGGCCAAATAGCAATCAGCCCCAGCATTTT | CASSEARGPNSNQPQHF
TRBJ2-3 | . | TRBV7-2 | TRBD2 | TGTGCCAGCAGCCCCCACCGACTAGCGGGAGGTAGCACAGATACGCAGTATTTT | CASSPHRLAGGSTDTQYF
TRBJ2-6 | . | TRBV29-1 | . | TGCAGCGTTGTGGCCTCTGGGGCCAACGTCCTGACTTTC | CSVVASGANVLTF
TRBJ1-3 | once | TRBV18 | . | TGTGCCAGCTCACCGCGACAGGGAAACACCATATATTTT | CASSPRQGNTIYF
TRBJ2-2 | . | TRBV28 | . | TGTGCCAGCAGACGAAGGACAAGCCACACCGGGGAGCTGTTTTTT | CASRRRTSHTGELFF
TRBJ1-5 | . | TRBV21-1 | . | TGTGCCTGGCGAAAGACAGCCGATCAGCCCCAGCATTTT | CAWRKTADQPQHF
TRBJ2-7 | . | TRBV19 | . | TGTGCCAGTAAGGTCTGGGCGGGCACCTCCGAGCAGTACTTC | CASKVWAGTSEQYF
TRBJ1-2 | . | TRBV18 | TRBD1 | TGTGCCAGCTCACCACCGACAGGGGCGGATGGCTACACCTTC | CASSPPTGADGYTF
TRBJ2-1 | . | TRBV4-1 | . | TGCGCCAGCAGCCAAGATCCGAGTAATGAGCAGTTCTTC | CASSQDPSNEQFF
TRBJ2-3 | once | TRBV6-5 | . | TGTGCCAGCAGTTACCGTGGGGCGGATACGCAGTATTTT | CASSYRGADTQYF
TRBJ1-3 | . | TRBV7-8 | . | TGTGCCAGCAGCACCCGGGGGGGGGACGGAAACACCATATATTTT | CASSTRGGDGNTIYF
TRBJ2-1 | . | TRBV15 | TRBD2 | TGTGCCACGAAAGCGGGGTATACCTACAATGAGCAGTTCTTC | CATKAGYTYNEQFF
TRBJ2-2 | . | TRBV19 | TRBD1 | TGTGCCAGTAGTATGTGGCAGGGGGCCACCGGGGAGCTGTTTTTT | CASSMWQGATGELFF
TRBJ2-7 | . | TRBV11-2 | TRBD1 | TGTGCCAGCAGCACAGGACAGGGGGCCTACGAGCAGTACTTC | CASSTGQGAYEQYF
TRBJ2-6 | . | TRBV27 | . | TGTGCCAGCAGTTTTTCGTCTGGGGCCAACGTCCTGACTTTC | CASSFSSGANVLTF
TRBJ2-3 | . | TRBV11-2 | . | TGTGCCAGCAACTTTGGACAGATCACAGATACGCAGTATTTT | CASNFGQITDTQYF
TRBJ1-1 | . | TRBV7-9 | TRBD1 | TGTGCCAGCAGGGGGGACAGCTCCACTGAAGCTTTCTTT | CASRGDSSTEAFF
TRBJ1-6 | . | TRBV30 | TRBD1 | TGTGCCTGGAGTGTCGGACAGGGGAATAATTCACCCCTCCACTTT | CAWSVGQGNNSPLHF
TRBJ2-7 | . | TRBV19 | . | TGTGCCAGTAGTATCAGGGGAAGCTTCTACGAGCAGTACTTC | CASSIRGSFYEQYF
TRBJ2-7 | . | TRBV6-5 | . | TGTGCCAGCAGTTACCTCCCCCCCCCGGGGAACTACGAGCAGTACTTC | CASSYLPPPGNYEQYF
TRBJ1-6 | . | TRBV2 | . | TGTGCCAGCCTAGGGGGGGGGAACTCCTATAATTCACCCCTCCACTTT | CASLGGGNSYNSPLHF
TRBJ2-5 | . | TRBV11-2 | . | TGTGCCAGCAGCTTAGATGGCAGCCAAGAGACCCAGTACTTC | CASSLDGSQETQYF
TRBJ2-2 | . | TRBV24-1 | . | TGTGCGACGCAGTCGGGGAAGACCGGGGAGCTGTTTTTT | CATQSGKTGELFF
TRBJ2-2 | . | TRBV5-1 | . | TGCGCCAGCAGCCTTCAGGGGTCAATCACCAGGGAGCTGTTTTTT | CASSLQGSITRELFF
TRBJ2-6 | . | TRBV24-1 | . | TGTGCCACCAGTGATTCCCGGAGACAGACATCCTCTGGGGCCAACGTCCTGACTTTC | CATSDSRRQTSSGANVLTF